This T cell receptor beta chain stems from a study of post-analysis software for immune sequencing data. On this clonotype: The junction departs from germline at one end; a sequencing error may be responsible.

The TCR beta cDNA libraries carried unique molecular identifiers. In TCRdb, the PCR reads were re-called with MiXCR into one record per CDR3 protein. The table shows some 800,000 distinct CDR3 sequences, with under 60% occurring only once. This sequence was found in a girl between 10 and 17 years old with multiple sclerosis. The sample consisted of blood.

The DNA for the CDR3 is TGTGCCGCCAGCAGGGGTAGTAGCGGGACTCTGGATGCACAGTTCTTC. The encoded protein is CAASRGSSGTLDAQFF. The rearrangement uses TRBV15 and TRBJ2-1, with 8 bases that match TRBD2. There are 16 residues in the CDR3. Germline V gene sequence: CDR1 LNHNV, CDR2 YYDKDF (reference sequence).